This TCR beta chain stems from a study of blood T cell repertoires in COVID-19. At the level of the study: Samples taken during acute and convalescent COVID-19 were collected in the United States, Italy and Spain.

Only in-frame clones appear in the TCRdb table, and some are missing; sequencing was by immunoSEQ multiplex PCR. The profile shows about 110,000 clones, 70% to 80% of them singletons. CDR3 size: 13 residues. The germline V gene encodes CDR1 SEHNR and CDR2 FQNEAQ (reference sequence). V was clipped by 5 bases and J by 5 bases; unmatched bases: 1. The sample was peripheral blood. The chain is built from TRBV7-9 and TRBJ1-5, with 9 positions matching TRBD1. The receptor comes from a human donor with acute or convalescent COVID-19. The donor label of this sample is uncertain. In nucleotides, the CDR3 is TGTGCCAGCAGCCGGGACAGGGATCAGCCCCAGCATTTT. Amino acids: CASSRDRDQPQHF.